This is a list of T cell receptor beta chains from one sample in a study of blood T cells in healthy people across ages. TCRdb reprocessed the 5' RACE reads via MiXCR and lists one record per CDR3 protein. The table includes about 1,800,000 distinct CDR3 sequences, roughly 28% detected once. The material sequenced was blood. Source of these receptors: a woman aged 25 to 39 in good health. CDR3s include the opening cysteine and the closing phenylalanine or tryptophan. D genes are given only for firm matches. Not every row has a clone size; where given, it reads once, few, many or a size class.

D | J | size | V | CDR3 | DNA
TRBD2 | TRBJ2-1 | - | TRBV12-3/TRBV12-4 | CASSLDPRLAGGTYNERFF | TGTGCCAGCAGCCTCGACCCAAGACTAGCGGGGGGGACCTACAATGAGCGGTTCTTC
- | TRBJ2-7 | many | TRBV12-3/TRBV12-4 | CASSNLGYEQYF | TGTGCCAGCAGCAATCTCGGCTACGAGCAGTACTTC
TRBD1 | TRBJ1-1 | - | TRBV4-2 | CASSQAGTGGPNTEAFF | TGTGCCAGCAGCCAAGCCGGGACAGGGGGGCCTAACACTGAAGCTTTCTTT
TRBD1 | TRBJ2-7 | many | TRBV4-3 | CASSQDVTGAYEQYF | TGCGCCAGCAGCCAAGATGTTACAGGGGCCTACGAGCAGTACTTC
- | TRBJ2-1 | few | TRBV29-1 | CSVPTVGGYNEQFF | TGCAGCGTCCCCACTGTAGGGGGGTACAATGAGCAGTTCTTC
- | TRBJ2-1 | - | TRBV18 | CASSPGSQQNEQFF | TGTGCCAGCTCACCAGGGTCACAGCAAAATGAGCAGTTCTTC
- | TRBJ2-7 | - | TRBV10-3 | CAISELTVSYEQYF | TGTGCCATCAGTGAGTTAACAGTCTCCTACGAGCAGTACTTC
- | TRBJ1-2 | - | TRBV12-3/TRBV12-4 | CASSLRYGHYGYTF | TGTGCCAGCAGTTTACGTTACGGTCACTATGGCTACACCTTC
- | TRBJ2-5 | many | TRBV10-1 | CASSEIDGETQYF | TGCGCCAGCAGTGAAATCGACGGGGAGACCCAGTACTTC
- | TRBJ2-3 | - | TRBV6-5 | CASGYSSDTQYF | TGTGCCAGCGGTTACTCGTCTGATACGCAGTATTTT
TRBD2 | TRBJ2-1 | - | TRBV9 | CASSGSPSGGLSSYNEQFF | TGTGCCAGCAGCGGGAGCCCTAGCGGGGGCCTCAGCTCCTACAATGAGCAGTTCTTC
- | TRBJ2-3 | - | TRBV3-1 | CASSQGRPPGTDTQYF | TGTGCCAGCAGCCAGGGAAGGCCCCCTGGCACAGATACGCAGTATTTT
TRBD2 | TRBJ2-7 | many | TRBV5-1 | CASRGLATLDEQYF | TGCGCCAGCAGGGGACTAGCAACCCTCGACGAGCAGTACTTC
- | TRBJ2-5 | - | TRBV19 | CASSQGRIETQYF | TGTGCCAGTAGTCAGGGGAGAATTGAGACCCAGTACTTC
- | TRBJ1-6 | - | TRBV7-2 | CASSLEGTVSPLHF | TGTGCCAGCAGCTTAGAGGGGACCGTCTCACCCCTCCACTTT
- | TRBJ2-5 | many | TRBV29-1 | CSSGGRMQETQYF | TGCAGCTCTGGGGGACGGATGCAAGAGACCCAGTACTTC
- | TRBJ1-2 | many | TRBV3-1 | CASSQSPNYGYTF | TGTGCCAGCAGCCAGAGCCCAAACTATGGCTACACCTTC
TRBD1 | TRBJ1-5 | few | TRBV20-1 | CSAGDRGVQPQHF | TGCAGTGCTGGCGACAGGGGAGTCCAGCCCCAGCATTTT
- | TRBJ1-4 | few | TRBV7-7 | CASSQGPGDEKLFF | TGTGCCAGCAGCCAGGGGCCGGGGGATGAAAAACTGTTTTTT
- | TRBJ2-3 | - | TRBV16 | CASSQSLGGGTDTQYF | TGTGCCAGCAGCCAATCACTTGGGGGTGGCACAGATACGCAGTATTTT
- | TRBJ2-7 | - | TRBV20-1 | CSADSGLSYEQYF | TGCAGTGCAGACTCAGGGTTATCCTACGAGCAGTACTTC
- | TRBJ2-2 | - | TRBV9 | CASSAQVSGELFF | TGTGCCAGCAGCGCTCAGGTCTCCGGGGAGCTGTTTTTT
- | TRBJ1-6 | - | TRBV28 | CATETGSDSPLHF | TGTGCCACCGAAACAGGGAGCGATTCACCCCTCCACTTT
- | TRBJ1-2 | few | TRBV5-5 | CASSLGGDANYGYTF | TGTGCCAGCAGCTTGGGGGGAGACGCGAACTATGGCTACACCTTC
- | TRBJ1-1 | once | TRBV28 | CASSFNPNTEAFF | TGTGCCAGCAGTTTCAACCCTAACACTGAAGCTTTCTTT
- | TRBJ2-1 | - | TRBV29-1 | CSVVHRNVQFF | TGCAGCGTTGTCCATCGGAATGTGCAGTTCTTC
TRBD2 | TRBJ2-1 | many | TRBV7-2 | CASSPGTSNEQFF | TGTGCCAGCAGCCCTGGGACTAGCAATGAGCAGTTCTTC
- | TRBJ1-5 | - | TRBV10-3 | CASGTVVNQPQHF | TGTGCCAGCGGGACTGTCGTCAATCAGCCCCAGCATTTT
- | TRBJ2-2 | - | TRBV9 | CASSAASRSPGELFF | TGTGCCAGCAGCGCGGCTAGTCGCTCCCCCGGGGAGCTGTTTTTT
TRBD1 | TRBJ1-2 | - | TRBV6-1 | CASTEGDSVTFVHGYTF | TGTGCCAGCACCGAGGGGGACAGTGTTACCTTTGTTCATGGCTACACCTTC
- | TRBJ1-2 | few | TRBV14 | CASPRRREAYGYTF | TGTGCCAGCCCCCGGAGGAGGGAAGCATATGGCTACACCTTC
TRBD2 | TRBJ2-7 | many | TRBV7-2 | CASSLARGLRGEGYEQYF | TGTGCCAGCAGCTTAGCAAGAGGGCTCCGGGGGGAAGGCTACGAGCAGTACTTC
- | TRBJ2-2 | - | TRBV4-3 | CASSQGGSDTGELFF | TGCGCCAGCAGCCAAGGAGGGTCGGACACCGGGGAGCTGTTTTTT
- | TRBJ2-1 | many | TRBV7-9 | CASPLSPYRGGPLDEQFF | TGTGCCAGCCCCCTGAGCCCTTACCGAGGGGGGCCTTTGGACGAGCAGTTCTTC
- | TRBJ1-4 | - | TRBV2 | CASVAASTNEKLFF | TGTGCCAGCGTGGCCGCCTCAACTAATGAAAAACTGTTTTTT
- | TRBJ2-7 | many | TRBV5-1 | CASRETSGYEQYF | TGCGCCAGCAGAGAGACTAGTGGCTACGAGCAGTACTTC
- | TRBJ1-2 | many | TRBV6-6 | CASSYPLGNYGYTF | TGTGCCAGCAGTTACCCCTTAGGTAACTATGGCTACACCTTC
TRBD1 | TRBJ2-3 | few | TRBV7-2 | CASSLQTRDREYF | TGTGCCAGCAGCCTTCAAACAAGGGACAGGGAGTATTTT
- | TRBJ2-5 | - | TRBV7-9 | CASSCQGREETQYF | TGTGCCAGCAGCTGCCAGGGCAGGGAAGAGACCCAGTACTTC
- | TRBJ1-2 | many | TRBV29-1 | CSVAKGAGYGYTF | TGCAGCGTTGCCAAAGGTGCTGGGTATGGCTACACCTTC
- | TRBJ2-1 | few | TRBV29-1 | CSVRLAALYNEQFF | TGCAGCGTTCGTTTGGCGGCCTTATACAATGAGCAGTTCTTC
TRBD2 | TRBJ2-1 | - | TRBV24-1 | CATSDPTSGYNEQFF | TGTGCCACCAGTGACCCCACTAGCGGCTACAATGAGCAGTTCTTC
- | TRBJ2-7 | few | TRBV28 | CASSPPDGRISYEQYF | TGTGCCAGCAGTCCACCCGACGGGCGAATTTCCTACGAGCAGTACTTC
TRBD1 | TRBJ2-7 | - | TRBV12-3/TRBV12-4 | CASNMGQGGHEQYF | TGTGCCAGCAATATGGGACAGGGTGGCCACGAGCAGTACTTC
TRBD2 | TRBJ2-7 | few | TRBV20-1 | CSARASGSFEQYF | TGCAGTGCTAGGGCTAGCGGGAGCTTTGAGCAGTACTTC
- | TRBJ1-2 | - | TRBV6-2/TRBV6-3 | CASSPLTLYGYTF | TGTGCCAGCAGTCCGCTCACCCTCTATGGCTACACCTTC
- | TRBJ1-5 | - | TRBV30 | CAWSGETSNQPQHF | TGTGCCTGGAGTGGGGAGACGAGCAATCAGCCCCAGCATTTT
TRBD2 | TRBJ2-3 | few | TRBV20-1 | CSATGLADSRPPDTQYF | TGCAGTGCTACAGGACTAGCGGACTCCCGCCCCCCAGATACGCAGTATTTT
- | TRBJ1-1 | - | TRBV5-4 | CASSTSGVATEVFF | TGTGCCAGCAGCACCTCAGGGGTCGCCACTGAAGTTTTCTTT
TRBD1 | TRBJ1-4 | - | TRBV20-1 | CSASFARIEGATNEKLFF | TGCAGTGCTAGCTTTGCTCGCATAGAGGGGGCCACTAATGAAAAACTGTTTTTT
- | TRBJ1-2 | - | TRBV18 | CASLPRWPGLGYTF | TGTGCCAGCTTACCACGTTGGCCAGGGTTAGGCTACACCTTC
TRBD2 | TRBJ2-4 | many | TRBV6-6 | CASRLAGGLAKNIQYF | TGTGCCAGCAGACTAGCGGGGGGCCTAGCCAAAAACATTCAGTACTTC
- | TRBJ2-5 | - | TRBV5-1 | CASSWKSGSQETQYF | TGCGCCAGCAGCTGGAAATCCGGGTCCCAAGAGACCCAGTACTTC
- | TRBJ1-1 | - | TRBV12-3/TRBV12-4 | CASSLRGGPEAFF | TGTGCCAGCAGTTTAAGGGGCGGGCCTGAAGCTTTCTTT
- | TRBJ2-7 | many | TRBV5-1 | CASSSRDTNTYEQYF | TGCGCCAGCAGCTCCCGGGACACTAACACCTACGAGCAGTACTTC